These 22 T cell receptor beta chains share one sample of origin, sequenced in a study of siplizumab effects on memory and regulatory T cells. Using immunoSEQ multiplex PCR, the repertoire was profiled, and TCRdb retains in-frame clones only, with some absent. This sample has some 97,000 clones, with 85% to 95% found just once. The sequencing input was Tregs sorted from blood. The receptors shown here come from a human donor in good health.

The count of this clone is one. The chain combines TRBV6-5 with TRBJ1-1, with 9 bases matching TRBD1. The CDR3 consists of 13 residues. In germline, CDR1 is MNHEY, CDR2 SVGAGI. The V segment lost 6 bases and the J segment 6 bases; nucleotides outside the gene matches: 5. The CDR3 here is CASRGTGLAEAFF. Written as DNA, the CDR3 is TGTGCCAGCAGGGGGACAGGGCTTGCTGAAGCTTTCTTT.

The chain recombines TRBV28 with TRBJ1-5, with D unclear. Germline V gene data show CDR1 as MDHEN and CDR2 as SYDVKM. The ends were cut back, 7 bases at V and 1 base at J, with 14 bases in the middle. This CDR3 region has 15 residues. The CDR3 reads CASNTFEKSNQPQHF. The CDR3 DNA reads TGTGCCAGCAACACATTCGAAAAGAGCAATCAGCCCCAGCATTTT.

The chain couples TRBV11-2 to TRBJ2-7; perhaps TRBD2 as D (6 bases). V lost 8 bases to trimming and J lost 2 bases, with 16 bases between them. Looked up from germline, CDR1 is SGHAT and CDR2 is FQNNGV. The CDR3 has 14 amino acids. In nucleotides, the CDR3 is TGTGCCAGCTCCCGGACGACGGGGGCCTACGAGCAGTACTTC. Translating gives CASSRTTGAYEQYF.

V gene TRBV7-8 combines with J gene TRBJ2-7, with 10 bases identical to TRBD1. Trimming cost V 3 bases and J 4 bases; bases outside gene matches: 9. This CDR3 is 16 amino acids long. In germline, CDR1 is SGHVS, CDR2 FQNEAQ. CDR3 sequence: CASSFHKRGQGYEQYF. Written as DNA, the CDR3 is TGTGCCAGCAGCTTCCATAAACGGGGACAGGGGTACGAGCAGTACTTC.

The V gene is TRBV7-3, the J gene TRBJ2-3; 7 bases are a match to TRBD2. J gave up 4 bases and V 0 bases, and 7 bases lay outside the gene matches. CDR1 is SGHTA and CDR2 is FQGTGA in the germline V gene. The CDR3 has 16 amino acids. DNA for the CDR3: TGTGCCAGCAGCTTAACGGGAGGACTAGTGGCAGATACGCAGTATTTT. Protein sequence: CASSLTGGLVADTQYF.

The rearrangement joins TRBV19 to TRBJ2-1, with D tentatively TRBD1 (5 bases). CDR3 size: 16 residues. From germline, CDR1 is LNHDA and CDR2 SQIVND (reference sequence). V dropped 6 bases and J dropped 2 bases, with 17 bases sitting between them. In DNA, the CDR3 is TGTGCCAGTAGCCCCTCAGGGCTTCGACCCTACAATGAGCAGTTCTTC. Translation gives CASSPSGLRPYNEQFF.

This sequence joins TRBV5-1 and TRBJ2-3, with 7 bases that match TRBD2. V dropped 4 bases and J dropped 2; count of bases not matched to a gene: 10. CDR1 and CDR2 from the germline V gene are SGHRS and YFSETQ. The CDR3 is 16 amino acids. The CDR3 region has the DNA TGCGCCAGCAGCCGACTAGCAGATAGATTCACAGATACGCAGTATTTT. Its translation is CASSRLADRFTDTQYF.

The V and J genes are TRBV9 and TRBJ2-5; tentatively, D is TRBD2 (6 bases). CDR3 length: 16 residues. V lost 3 bases and J lost 0, with 15 bases in between. The germline V gene encodes CDR1 SGDLS and CDR2 YYNGEE. The chain's CDR3 is CASSAGGGVNQETQYF. Here the CDR3 DNA reads TGTGCCAGCAGCGCGGGTGGAGGGGTGAACCAAGAGACCCAGTACTTC.

This chain uses TRBV18 with TRBJ1-4; D is unresolved. The V end was cut by 5 bases, the J end by 5 bases, with 15 bases between. CDR3 length equals 15 residues. CDR1 is KGHSH, CDR2 LQKENI, per germline. The CDR3 coding sequence is TGTGCCAGCTCATCAAATCTGGGCAGGAATGAAAAACTGTTTTTT. Protein product: CASSSNLGRNEKLFF. Variable domain in full (rest from reference TRBV18 and TRBJ1-4): NAGVMQNPRHLVRRRGQEARLRCSPMKGHSHVYWYRQLPEEGLKFMVYLQKENIIDESGMPKERFSAEFPKEGPSILRIQQVVRGDSAAYFCASSSNLGRNEKLFFGSGTQLSVL.

The V call is TRBV5-1, the J call TRBJ2-3; 15 positions agree with TRBD2. Looked up from germline, CDR1 is SGHRS and CDR2 is YFSETQ. V was pared by 3 bases and J by 2 bases, with 4 bases of the junction left unmatched. The length of the CDR3 is 17 residues. The CDR3 coding sequence is TGCGCCAGCAGCTCCGGACTAGCGGGAGGGCCCACAGATACGCAGTATTTT. This translates into CASSSGLAGGPTDTQYF.

The sample holds a few counts of this clone. The V call is TRBV11-2, the J call TRBJ2-7; D unresolved. The CDR3 runs 12 residues. Germline V CDR1 and CDR2: SGHAT, FQNNGV. V shed 6 bases and J shed 3 bases, with 9 bases lying between them. As DNA, the CDR3 is TGTGCCAGCAGTTTCTCCGGCTACGAGCAGTACTTC. Protein sequence: CASSFSGYEQYF.

The rearrangement links TRBV28 to TRBJ2-5; TRBD2 aligns across 8 bases. CDR3 size: 16 residues. The ends lost 7 bases at V and 5 bases at J; junction bases unmatched: 15. Germline assignment: CDR1 MDHEN and CDR2 SYDVKM. In DNA form, the CDR3 reads TGTGCCAGCACCGCACGGACTAGCCTCGGGTCGGAGACCCAGTACTTC. Protein sequence: CASTARTSLGSETQYF. Complete variable domain (other parts from reference TRBV28 and TRBJ2-5): DVKVTQSSRYLVKRTGEKVFLECVQDMDHENMFWYRQDPGLGLRLIYFSYDVKMKEKGDIPEGYSVSREKKERFSLILESASTNQTSMYLCASTARTSLGSETQYFGPGTRLLVL.

This chain uses TRBV6-1 with TRBJ1-1, with D possibly being TRBD1 (5 bases). Trimming shortened V by 3 bases and J by 0 bases, and 23 bases separated the two germline ends. CDR1 and CDR2 from the germline V gene are MNHNS and SASEGT. The CDR3 runs 19 residues. This chain's CDR3 is CASSDSLGGRGLMNTEAFF. The CDR3 bases are TGTGCCAGCAGTGACAGCCTTGGAGGTAGGGGCCTCATGAACACTGAAGCTTTCTTT.

This sequence joins TRBV10-2 and TRBJ1-1, with 9 bases identical to TRBD1. The CDR3 loop spans 16 amino acids. Germline V gene sequence: CDR1 WSHSY, CDR2 SAAADI. The V gene end was trimmed by 3 bases and the J gene end by 0 bases; junction bases not matched to a gene: 5. CDR3 loop: CASSDRTGVMNTEAFF. Here the CDR3 DNA reads TGCGCCAGCAGTGACCGGACAGGGGTCATGAACACTGAAGCTTTCTTT.

V gene TRBV5-1 combines with J gene TRBJ2-1; tentatively, D is TRBD1 or TRBD2 (5 bases each). CDR3 length equals 14 residues. From germline, CDR1 is SGHRS and CDR2 YFSETQ. The V end lost 4 bases, the J end lost 2 bases, and 10 bases lay between the germline ends. The CDR3 region has the DNA TGCGCCAGCAGCGGGCAGGGACCCTACAATGAGCAGTTCTTC. Its protein product is CASSGQGPYNEQFF.

J is TRBJ2-7 and V is TRBV11-2; D gene ambiguous. CDR3 length equals 14 residues. Germline CDR1 SGHAT, CDR2 FQNNGV. Trimming took off 3 bases at V and 0 bases at J, with 9 bases between the two ends. As DNA, the CDR3 is TGTGCCAGCAGCTTTTGGGTCCCCTCCTACGAGCAGTACTTC. Translated: CASSFWVPSYEQYF.

This chain links TRBV5-1 with TRBJ1-2; 8 positions match TRBD1. The CDR3 length is 15 residues. Germline-derived CDR1 and CDR2 are SGHRS and YFSETQ. With V trimmed by 0 bases and J by 7 bases, 8 bases remained unmatched. CDR3 DNA sequence: TGCGCCAGCAGCTTGGCCCTGACAGGGGTCGTTGGCTACACCTTC. It is translated as CASSLALTGVVGYTF.

The rearrangement uses TRBV27 and TRBJ2-7; 9 nucleotides align to TRBD2. J lost 1 base, V lost 3 bases, and 1 base had no gene match. The CDR3 totals 14 residues. Germline V gene lookup returns CDR1 MNHEY and CDR2 SMNVEV (reference sequence). CDR3 region: CASSFLAGSYEQYF. CDR3 DNA sequence: TGTGCCAGCAGTTTTCTAGCGGGATCCTACGAGCAGTACTTC.

V gene TRBV18 combines with J gene TRBJ2-4; 7 bases match TRBD1. J lost 8 bases, V lost 3 bases, and 10 bases had no gene match. This CDR3 is built from 15 residues. The germline CDR1 and CDR2 sequences are KGHSH and LQKENI. CDR3 bases: TGTGCCAGCTCACCGCCGGGACAGAGATCACACATTCAGTACTTC. It translates to CASSPPGQRSHIQYF.

The chain uses TRBV6-6 and TRBJ2-7; no reliable D call. Looked up from germline, CDR1 is MNHNY and CDR2 is SVGAGI (reference sequence). The CDR3 loop spans 13 amino acids. Between the trimmed V and J ends, which lost 0 bases and 6 bases, there was a span of 9 bases. The CDR3 loop is CASSYSPWLEQYF. CDR3 nucleotide sequence: TGTGCCAGCAGTTACTCCCCTTGGCTCGAGCAGTACTTC.

The rearrangement links TRBV5-1 to TRBJ2-3; 7 positions agree with TRBD2. Germline values: CDR1 SGHRS, CDR2 YFSETQ. This CDR3 has 16 amino acids. The V and J ends lost 3 bases and 1 base, in that order; junction bases with no gene match: 8. The CDR3 loop is CASSSPWAGGTDTQYF. CDR3 sequence (DNA): TGCGCCAGCAGCTCTCCTTGGGCGGGGGGCACAGATACGCAGTATTTT.

V and J are TRBV19 and TRBJ2-7, with D uncertain. The germline V and J ends were trimmed by 2 bases and 0 bases, with 20 bases remaining between them. CDR3 size: 18 residues. Germline CDR1 LNHDA, CDR2 SQIVND (reference sequence). The CDR3 coding sequence is TGTGCCAGTAGTATAAAAGTTCTACAGCCCAAAATCTCCTACGAGCAGTACTTC. It specifies CASSIKVLQPKISYEQYF.